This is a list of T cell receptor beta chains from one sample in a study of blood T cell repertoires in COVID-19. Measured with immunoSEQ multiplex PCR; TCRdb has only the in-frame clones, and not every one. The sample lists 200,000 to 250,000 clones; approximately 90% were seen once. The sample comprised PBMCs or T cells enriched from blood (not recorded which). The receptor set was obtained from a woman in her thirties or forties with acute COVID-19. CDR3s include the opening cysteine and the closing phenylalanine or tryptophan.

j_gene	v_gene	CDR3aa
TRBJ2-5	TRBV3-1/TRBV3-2	CASSQVHGQETQYF
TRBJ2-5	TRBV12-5	CASGLPLQETQYF
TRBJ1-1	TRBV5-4	CASSRGAVEAFF
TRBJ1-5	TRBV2	CASSLARSNQPQHF
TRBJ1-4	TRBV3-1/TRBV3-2	CASSQLLSGNGGEKLFF
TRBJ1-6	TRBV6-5	CASSHGQNKSPLHF
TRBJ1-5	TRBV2	CASSEAKPGVGSQPQHF
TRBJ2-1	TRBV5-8	CASSLRAGLYNEQFF
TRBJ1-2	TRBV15	CATSRDGQGGYYGYTF
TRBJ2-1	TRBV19	CASSARGVASNNEQFF
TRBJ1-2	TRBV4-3	CASSQEGSGGNYGYTF
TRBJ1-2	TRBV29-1	CSVTNLGQGLLNYGYTF
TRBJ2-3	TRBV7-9	CASSHAGSDTQYF
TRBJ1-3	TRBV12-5	CASGLALNRGRNTIYF
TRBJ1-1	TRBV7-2	CASSLGGGGTEAFF
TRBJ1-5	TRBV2	CASRGQRNQPQHF
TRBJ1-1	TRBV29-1	CSVEPGQGIEAFF
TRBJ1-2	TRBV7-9	CASSLADRDLGGYTF
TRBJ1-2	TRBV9	CASSVGGGQGGYYGYTF
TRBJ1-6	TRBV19	CASWPGQGYSPLHF
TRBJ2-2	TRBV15	CATSRDIQIAGGELFF
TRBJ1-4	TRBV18	CASSPRQAGGGEKLFF
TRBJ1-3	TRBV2	CASRFIGSTGNTIYF
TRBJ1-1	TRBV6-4	CASSDSPLTEAFF
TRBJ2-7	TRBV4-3	CASSRAGADSHEQYF
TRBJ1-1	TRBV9	CASSNRASQTEAFF
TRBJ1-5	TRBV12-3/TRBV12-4	CASSSGLQPQHF
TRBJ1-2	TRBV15	CATSNSGAWGYGYTF
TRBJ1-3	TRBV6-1	CASSVRGVPSSGNTIYF
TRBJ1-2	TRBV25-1	CASSRPGQGIYGYTF
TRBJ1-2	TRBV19	CASSRMEATGGYGYTF
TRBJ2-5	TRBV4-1	CASSQGWGGEETQYF
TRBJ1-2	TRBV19	CASRLDREDSYGYTF
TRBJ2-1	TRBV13	CASSFSGLAGGYEQFF
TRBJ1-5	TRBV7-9	CASSPGQNSNQPQHF
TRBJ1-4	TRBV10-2	CASAVQTTNEKLFF
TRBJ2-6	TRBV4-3	CASSRWEQGRTSGANVLTF
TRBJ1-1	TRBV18	CASSQQDREAFF
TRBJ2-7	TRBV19	CASSSGLRYEQYF
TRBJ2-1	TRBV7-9	CASSLAGQGQNEQFF
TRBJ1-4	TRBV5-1	CASSVGDRGVWVNEKLFF
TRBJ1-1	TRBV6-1	CASSDRGGGNTEAFF